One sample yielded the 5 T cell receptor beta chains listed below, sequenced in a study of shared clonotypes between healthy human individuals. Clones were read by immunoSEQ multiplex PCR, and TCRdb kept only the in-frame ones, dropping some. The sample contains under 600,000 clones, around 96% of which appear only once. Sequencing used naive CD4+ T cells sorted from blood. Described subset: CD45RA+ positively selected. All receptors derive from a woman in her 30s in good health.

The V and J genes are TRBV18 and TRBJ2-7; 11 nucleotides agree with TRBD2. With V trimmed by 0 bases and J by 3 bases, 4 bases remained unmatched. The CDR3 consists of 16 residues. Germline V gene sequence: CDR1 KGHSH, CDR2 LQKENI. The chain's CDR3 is CASSPPALAGGYEQYF. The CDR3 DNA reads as TGTGCCAGCTCACCACCGGCTCTAGCGGGAGGCTACGAGCAGTACTTC.

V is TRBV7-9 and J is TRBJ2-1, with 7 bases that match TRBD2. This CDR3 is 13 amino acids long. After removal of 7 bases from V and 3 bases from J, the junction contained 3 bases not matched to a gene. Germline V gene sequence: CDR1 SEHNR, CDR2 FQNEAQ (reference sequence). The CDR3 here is CASTPGGYNEQFF. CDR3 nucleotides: TGTGCCAGCACTCCGGGGGGCTACAATGAGCAGTTCTTC.

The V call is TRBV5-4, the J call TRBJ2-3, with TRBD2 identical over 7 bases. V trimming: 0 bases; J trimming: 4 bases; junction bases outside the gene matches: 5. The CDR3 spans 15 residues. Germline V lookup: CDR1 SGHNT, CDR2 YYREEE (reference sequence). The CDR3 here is CASSLVGSGPDTQYF. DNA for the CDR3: TGTGCCAGCAGCTTGGTTGGTAGCGGGCCAGATACGCAGTATTTT.

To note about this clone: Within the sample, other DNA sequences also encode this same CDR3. The CDR3 region is CASSLAGNSNQPQHF. CDR3 nucleotide sequence: TGCGCCAGCAGCTTGGCCGGTAATAGCAATCAGCCCCAGCATTTT. The chain employs TRBV5-1 and TRBJ1-5, with D uncertain. V shed 0 bases and J shed 0 bases, with 7 bases lying between them. CDR1 SGHRS and CDR2 YFSETQ come from the germline V gene. This CDR3 contains 15 residues.

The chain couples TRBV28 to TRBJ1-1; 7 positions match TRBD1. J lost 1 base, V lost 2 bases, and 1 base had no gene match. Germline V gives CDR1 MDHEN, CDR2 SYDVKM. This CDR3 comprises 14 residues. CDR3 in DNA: TGTGCCAGCAGTTTAGGGACAGCGAACACTGAAGCTTTCTTT. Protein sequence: CASSLGTANTEAFF.